The 27 T cell receptor beta chains listed next were all sequenced from one sample in a study of Graves' ophthalmopathy and Graves' hyperthyroidism. From RNA, the CDR3 regions of TCR beta chains were amplified and sequenced. Second-round multiplex PCR followed a first-round RT-PCR using HTBI primers. Via MiXCR, TCRdb re-called the multiplex PCR reads, giving one row per CDR3 protein. Here the sample spans approximately 700,000 distinct CDR3 sequences, roughly two fifths being singletons. Sequencing was carried out using peripheral blood. The source of these receptors is an adult man with Graves' ophthalmopathy.

In this sample, this clonotype turned up a few times. V usage is TRBV12-3 or TRBV12-4 and J usage is TRBJ1-1; D gene uncertain. V was pared by 2 bases and J by 1 base, with 20 bases between. The CDR3 loop spans 18 amino acids. CDR3 sequence: CASSLFRWADKGNTEAFF. For the CDR3, the DNA is TGTGCCAGCAGTTTATTCAGGTGGGCAGACAAGGGGAACACTGAAGCTTTCTTT.

This clonotype showed up just a few times. CDR3 sequence (DNA): TGTGCCACCAGTGATTTAAGGGGGGCCGGGGAGCTGTTTTTT. Translating it yields CATSDLRGAGELFF. This chain connects TRBV24-1 to TRBJ2-2; D could derive from TRBD1 or TRBD2 (6 bases each). The V and J ends lost 1 base and 6 bases respectively, with 8 bases between them. Germline CDR1 KGHDR, CDR2 SFDVKD. CDR3 size: 14 residues.

This clonotype came up many times. The V gene is TRBV29-1, the J gene TRBJ2-7, with 7 bases matching TRBD1. Germline CDR1 reads SQVTM; CDR2 reads ANQGSEA. Trimming removed 0 bases from V and 12 bases from J; junction bases left unmatched: 11. This CDR3 region has 13 residues. The CDR3 bases are TGCAGCGTTGAAGACAAGCAGGGGGACGGCAGGTACTTC. This codes for CSVEDKQGDGRYF.

J is TRBJ1-3 and V is TRBV7-9, with 8 bases identical to TRBD1. V trimming: 3 bases; J trimming: 8 bases; junction bases outside the gene matches: 9. The CDR3 has 15 residues. Germline loops: CDR1 SEHNR, CDR2 FQNEAQ (reference sequence). The CDR3 DNA sequence: TGTGCCAGCAGCTTGCAACAGGGGGATGGCTACACCATATATTTT. Protein product: CASSLQQGDGYTIYF. Using reference TRBV7-9 and TRBJ1-3 for the parts outside the CDR3, the full variable domain is DTGVSQNPRHKITKRGQNVTFRCDPISEHNRLYWYRQTLGQGPEFLTYFQNEAQLEKSRLLSDRFSAERPKGSFSTLEIQRTEQGDSAMYLCASSLQQGDGYTIYFGEGSWLTVV.

The chain has TRBV7-2 and TRBJ2-5; 7 bases are shared with TRBD1. The ends lost 5 bases at V and 14 bases at J; junction bases unmatched: 11. Germline V gene lookup returns CDR1 SGHTA and CDR2 FQGNSA. The CDR3 totals 12 residues. Written as DNA, the CDR3 is TGTGCCAGCAGCGCCCACAGGGGTTTTCTCTACTTC. This gives the protein CASSAHRGFLYF. Variable domain in full (rest from reference TRBV7-2 and TRBJ2-5): GAGVSQSPSNKVTEKGKDVELRCDPISGHTALYWYRQSLGQGLEFLIYFQGNSAPDKSGLPSDRFSAERTGGSVSTLTIQRTQQEDSAVYLCASSAHRGFLYFGPGTRLLVL.

This clonotype was detected ten times or more. The chain links TRBV7-8 to TRBJ2-2, with 11 bases lining up with TRBD2. The CDR3 is 17 amino acids. V trimming: 4 bases; J trimming: 6 bases; junction bases outside the gene matches: 10. Germline CDR1 SGHVS, CDR2 FQNEAQ. The CDR3 region has the DNA TGTGCCAGCAGCTCACTAGCGGGGGAGTGGCGTGCCGGGGAGCTGTTTTTT. Translation gives CASSSLAGEWRAGELFF.

This rearrangement joins TRBV19 to TRBJ1-6; TRBD1 aligns across 12 bases. With V trimmed by 1 base and J by 9 bases, 4 bases remained unmatched. The V gene's germline CDR1 is LNHDA and CDR2 SQIVND (reference sequence). The CDR3 length is 16 residues. The CDR3 loop is CASSIAGTGGGSPLHF. The CDR3 DNA reads TGTGCCAGTAGTATAGCCGGGACAGGGGGCGGTTCACCCCTCCACTTT.

V is TRBV15 and J is TRBJ2-6; TRBD2 matches at 7 bases. The CDR3 totals 17 residues. Germline CDR1 and CDR2: LNHNV and YYDKDF (reference sequence). With V trimmed by 0 bases and J by 4 bases, 6 bases remained unmatched. CDR3 loop: CATSRDPYSGGANVLTF. In DNA form, the CDR3 reads TGTGCCACCAGCAGAGATCCGTATAGCGGGGGGGCCAACGTCCTGACTTTC.

This clonotype was detected a few times. The CDR3 nucleotides read TGTGCCACCCTCCCCGACATTACGAATGGCTACACCTTC. Residues: CATLPDITNGYTF. The chain employs TRBV10-3 and TRBJ1-2; the D is unclear. Trimming removed 10 bases at V and 6 bases at J, with 18 bases between. The CDR3 is made up of 13 amino acids. Germline V lookup: CDR1 ENHRY, CDR2 SYGVKD.

Turning to this clonotype: A much larger clone is a single base away; this may be a read error. V usage is TRBV19 and J usage is TRBJ2-5; D may correspond to TRBD1 or TRBD2 (5 bases each). Gene TRBJ2-7 matches the end of the DNA better, so the J call may be wrong. CDR3 length: 13 residues. The germline V gene has CDR1 LNHDA and CDR2 SQIVND (reference sequence). The DNA of the CDR3 is TGTGCCGGTAGTCCGAGTGGGGGCTACGAGCAGTACTTC. Its translation: CAGSPSGGYEQYF.

The chain combines TRBV2 with TRBJ1-3; D remains ambiguous. The CDR3 has 15 residues. The V and J ends lost 7 bases and 0 bases respectively, with 13 bases between them. Germline-derived CDR1 and CDR2 are SNHLY and FYNNEI. The DNA of the CDR3 is TGTGCCAGCACCGCGGACGGAAACTCTGGAAACACCATATATTTT. Translating it yields CASTADGNSGNTIYF.

This chain connects TRBV2 to TRBJ2-7; tentatively, D is TRBD1 or TRBD2 (7 bases each). Trimming removed 5 bases at V and 6 bases at J, with 14 bases between. The CDR3 loop spans 13 amino acids. CDR1 and CDR2 (germline): SNHLY, FYNNEI. CDR3 nucleotide sequence: TGTGCCAGCAGTTTAGGGAGGGGGCTCGAGCAGTACTTC. Its protein is CASSLGRGLEQYF.

V is TRBV7-9 and J is TRBJ2-6, with D perhaps matching TRBD1 (5 bases). CDR1 and CDR2 from the germline V gene are SEHNR and FQNEAQ (reference sequence). The CDR3 contains 13 residues. Trimming took off 1 base at V and 10 bases at J, with 8 bases between the two ends. The CDR3 reads CASSLGQGNVLTF. The CDR3, as DNA: TGTGCCAGCAGCTTAGGTCAGGGTAACGTCCTGACTTTC.

Ten or more counts support this clonotype. This sequence joins TRBV29-1 and TRBJ1-5; tentative D call: TRBD1 (6 bases). The CDR3 runs 13 residues. Germline assignment: CDR1 SQVTM and CDR2 ANQGSEA. V shed 4 bases and J shed 3 bases, with 10 bases lying between them. CDR3 sequence: CSVGGGVNQPQHF. The DNA of the CDR3 is TGCAGCGTTGGGGGGGGCGTCAATCAGCCCCAGCATTTT. The full variable domain, with the rest looked up from reference TRBV29-1 and TRBJ1-5, is SAVISQKPSRDICQRGTSLTIQCQVDSQVTMMFWYRQQPGQSLTLIATANQGSEATYESGFVIDKFPISRPNLTFSTLTVSNMSPEDSSIYLCSVGGGVNQPQHFGDGTRLSIL.

This clonotype was found many times. This chain connects TRBV10-3 to TRBJ1-1; D is possibly TRBD1 (5 bases). Deletions cut 2 bases from V and 3 bases from J, with 7 bases between. Germline V lookup: CDR1 ENHRY, CDR2 SYGVKD. This CDR3 is 13 amino acids long. CDR3 DNA sequence: TGTGCCATCAGTGAGCAAGGGGACACTGAAGCTTTCTTT. Amino acid sequence: CAISEQGDTEAFF.

As DNA, the CDR3 is TGTGCCAGCAGCGCCAGACAAGAGACCCAGTACTTC. It encodes CASSARQETQYF. The rearrangement joins TRBV7-2 to TRBJ2-5; D uncertain. Germline CDR1 is SGHTA and CDR2 is FQGNSA. The ends were cut back, 5 bases at V and 2 bases at J, with 6 bases in the middle. The CDR3 has 12 residues.

The chain links TRBV7-9 to TRBJ2-2, with D possibly TRBD1 on 6 matching bases. Trimming cost V 1 base and J 1 base, with 22 bases left between them. The germline V gene has CDR1 SEHNR and CDR2 FQNEAQ (reference sequence). The CDR3 totals 20 residues. The CDR3 DNA reads as TGTGCCAGCAGCTTAGAAATCCGGCCAGGGGCCCGTCGGAACACCGGGGAGCTGTTTTTT. Amino acid sequence: CASSLEIRPGARRNTGELFF.

This clonotype appeared a single time. The rearrangement joins TRBV25-1 to TRBJ2-5, with D perhaps given as TRBD1 or TRBD2 (5 bases each). Germline V gene sequence: CDR1 MGHDK, CDR2 SYGVNS. V lost 6 bases and J lost 5, with 22 bases in between. The CDR3 covers 16 residues. CDR3 sequence (DNA): TGTGCCAGCAGCCACCGGGACGGGGCCGGGCGTGAGACCCAGTACTTC. Encoded protein: CASSHRDGAGRETQYF.

J is TRBJ2-5 and V is TRBV29-1, with D possibly TRBD2 on 5 matching bases. The germline CDR1 and CDR2 sequences are SQVTM and ANQGSEA. V lost 0 bases to trimming and J lost 5 bases, with 7 bases between them. This CDR3 region has 12 residues. Here the CDR3 reads CSVEEDWETQYF. CDR3 sequence (DNA): TGCAGCGTTGAAGAGGACTGGGAGACCCAGTACTTC.

About this clonotype itself: A much more abundant neighbour one base away suggests this may be a read error. The chain joins TRBV24-1 to TRBJ1-5; unclear D gene. CDR3 length: 15 amino acids. CDR1 is KGHDR, CDR2 SFDVKD, per germline. In DNA form, the CDR3 reads TGTGCCAGCAGCTCCTTCTGGAATGGCAATCAGCTCCAGCATTTT. Residues: CASSSFWNGNQLQHF.

With regard to this clonotype: A much larger clone is a single base away; this may be a read error. The chain recombines TRBV7-6 with TRBJ2-5, with D possibly being TRBD1 (6 bases). Germline-derived CDR1 and CDR2 are SGHVS and FNYEAQ. The CDR3 totals 14 residues. Between the trimmed V and J ends, which lost 4 bases and 0 bases, there was a span of 9 bases. The CDR3 DNA reads TGTGCCAGCAGCTACGGACAGCACCAAGAGACCCAGTACTTC. This codes for CASSYGQHQETQYF.

On this clonotype itself: One end of the junction does not line up with germline, which may come from a read error. The chain is built from TRBV11-2 and TRBJ2-3, with D tentatively TRBD2 (6 bases). The CDR3 sequence is 17 residues long. Germline CDR1 is SGHAT and CDR2 is FQNNGV. CDR3 bases: TGTGCCAGCAACTTAGGGGTAGGCGGGGCGAGCACAGATACGCAGTATTTT. Protein sequence: CASNLGVGGASTDTQYF.

This clonotype turned up a few times. The V and J genes are TRBV2 and TRBJ1-1; 7 nucleotides align to TRBD1. Per the germline V gene, CDR1 is SNHLY and CDR2 is FYNNEI. The CDR3 is 14 amino acids. The CDR3 is CANRGGGRLLPAFF. The CDR3 bases are TGTGCGAACAGGGGCGGGGGGAGACTCCTTCCAGCTTTCTTT. Drawing the rest from reference TRBV2 and TRBJ1-1, the complete variable domain is EPEVTQTPSHQVTQMGQEVILRCVPISNHLYFYWYRQILGQKVEFLVSFYNNEISEKSEIFDDQFSVERPDGSNFTLKIRSTKLEDSAMYFCANRGGGRLLPAFFGQGTRLTVV.

This clonotype was detected a few times. The chain links TRBV2 to TRBJ1-5, with D uncertain. There are 14 residues in the CDR3. The V end was cut by 5 bases, the J end by 2 bases, with 10 bases between. Germline CDR1 SNHLY, CDR2 FYNNEI. CDR3 loop: CASSFLRGNQPQHF. The CDR3 DNA sequence: TGTGCCAGCAGTTTCCTGCGGGGCAATCAGCCCCAGCATTTT.

This clonotype was seen at least ten times. This sequence joins TRBV19 and TRBJ1-2, with 9 bases matching TRBD1. CDR1 and CDR2 from the germline V gene are LNHDA and SQIVND (reference sequence). J was trimmed by 8 bases and V by 5 bases; bases with no gene match: 9. This CDR3 contains 14 residues. The CDR3 region is CASSWTGTGNGYTF. DNA of the CDR3: TGTGCCAGTAGTTGGACCGGGACAGGGAACGGCTACACCTTC.

V gene TRBV11-2 combines with J gene TRBJ1-4; D call uncertain. The CDR3 is 15 residues long. In germline, CDR1 is SGHAT, CDR2 FQNNGV. Trimming took off 6 bases at V and 7 bases at J, with 18 bases between the two ends. CDR3 amino acids: CASSSRAPGSEKLFF. DNA for the CDR3: TGTGCCAGCAGTTCCCGGGCCCCAGGATCTGAAAAACTGTTTTTT.

The chain couples TRBV20-1 to TRBJ1-4; no reliable D call. CDR1 is DFQATT, CDR2 SNEGSKA, per germline (reference sequence). V was shortened by 3 bases and J by 5 bases, with 10 bases between the two germline ends. This CDR3 has 13 residues. In nucleotides, the CDR3 is TGCAGTGCTAGGCTACAGATGAATGAAAAACTGTTTTTT. It yields the protein CSARLQMNEKLFF.